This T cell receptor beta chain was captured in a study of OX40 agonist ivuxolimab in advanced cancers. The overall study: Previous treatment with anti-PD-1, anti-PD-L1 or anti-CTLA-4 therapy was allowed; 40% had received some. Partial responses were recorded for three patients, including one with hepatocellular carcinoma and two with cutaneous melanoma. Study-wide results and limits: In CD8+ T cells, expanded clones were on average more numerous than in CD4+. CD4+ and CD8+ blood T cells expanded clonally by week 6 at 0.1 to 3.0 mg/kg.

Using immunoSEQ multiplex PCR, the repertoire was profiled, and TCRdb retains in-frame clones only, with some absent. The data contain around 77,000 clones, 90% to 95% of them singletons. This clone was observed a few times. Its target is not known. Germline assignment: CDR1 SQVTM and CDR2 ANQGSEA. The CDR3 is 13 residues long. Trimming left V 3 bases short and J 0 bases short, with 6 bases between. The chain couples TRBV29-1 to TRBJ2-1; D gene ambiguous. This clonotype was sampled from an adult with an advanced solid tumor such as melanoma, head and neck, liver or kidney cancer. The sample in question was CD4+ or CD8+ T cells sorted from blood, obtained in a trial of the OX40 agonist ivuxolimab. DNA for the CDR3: TGCAGCGTTGATTGGTACTCCTACAATGAGCAGTTCTTC. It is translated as CSVDWYSYNEQFF.